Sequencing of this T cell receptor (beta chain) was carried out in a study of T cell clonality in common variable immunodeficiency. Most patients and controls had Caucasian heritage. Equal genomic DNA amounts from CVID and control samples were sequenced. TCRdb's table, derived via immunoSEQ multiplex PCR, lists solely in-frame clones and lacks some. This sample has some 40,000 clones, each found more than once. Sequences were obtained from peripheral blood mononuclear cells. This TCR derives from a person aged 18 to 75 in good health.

The DNA read from the CDR3 is TGTGCCAGCAGCCCAGGACTAGCGGGAGGAGAGACG. Protein product: CASSPGLAGGET. In full, the CDR3 is CASSPGLAGGETQYF. This rearrangement joins TRBV5-6 to TRBJ2-3; 14 positions agree with TRBD2. The read stops 3 residues short of the end of the CDR3; the missing end is completed from the germline J gene. Germline CDR1 is SGHDT and CDR2 is YYEEEE. CDR3 length equals 15 residues.